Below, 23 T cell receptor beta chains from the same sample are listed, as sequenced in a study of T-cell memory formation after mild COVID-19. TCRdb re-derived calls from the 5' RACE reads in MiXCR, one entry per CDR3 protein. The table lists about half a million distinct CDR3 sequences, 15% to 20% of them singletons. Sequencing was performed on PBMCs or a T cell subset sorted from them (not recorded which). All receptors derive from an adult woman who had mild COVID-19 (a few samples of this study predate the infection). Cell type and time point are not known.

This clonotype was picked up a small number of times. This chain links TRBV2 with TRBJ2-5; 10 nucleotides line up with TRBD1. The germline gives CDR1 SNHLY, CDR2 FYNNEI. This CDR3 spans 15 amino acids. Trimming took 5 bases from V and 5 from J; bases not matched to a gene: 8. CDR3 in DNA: TGTGCCAGCAGTCGGACAGGGGGAACCCAGGAGACCCAGTACTTC. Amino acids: CASSRTGGTQETQYF.

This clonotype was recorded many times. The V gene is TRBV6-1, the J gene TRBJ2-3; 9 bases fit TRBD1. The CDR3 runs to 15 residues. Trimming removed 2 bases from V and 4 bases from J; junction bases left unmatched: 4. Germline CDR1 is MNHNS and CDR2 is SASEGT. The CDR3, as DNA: TGTGCCAGCAGTGAAATGGGACAGGGAGCAGATACGCAGTATTTT. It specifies CASSEMGQGADTQYF.

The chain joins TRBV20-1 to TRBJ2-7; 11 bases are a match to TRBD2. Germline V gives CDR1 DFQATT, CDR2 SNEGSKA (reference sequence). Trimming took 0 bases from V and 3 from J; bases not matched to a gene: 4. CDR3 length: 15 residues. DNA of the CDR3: TGCAGTGCTAGAGACCCCCTAGCGGGGGGCTACGAGCAGTACTTC. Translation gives CSARDPLAGGYEQYF.

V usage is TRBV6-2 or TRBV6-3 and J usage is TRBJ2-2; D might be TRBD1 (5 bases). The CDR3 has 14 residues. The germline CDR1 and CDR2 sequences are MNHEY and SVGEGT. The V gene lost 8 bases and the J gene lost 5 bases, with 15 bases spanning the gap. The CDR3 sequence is CASGQGLSTGELFF. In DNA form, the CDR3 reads TGTGCCAGCGGTCAGGGTCTTTCTACCGGGGAGCTGTTTTTT.

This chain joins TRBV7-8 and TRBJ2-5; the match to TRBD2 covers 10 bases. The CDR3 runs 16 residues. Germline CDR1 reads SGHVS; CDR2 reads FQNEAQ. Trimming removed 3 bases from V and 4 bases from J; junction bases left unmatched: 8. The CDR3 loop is CASSFSLAGTGETQYF. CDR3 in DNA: TGTGCCAGCAGCTTCTCACTAGCGGGGACGGGAGAGACCCAGTACTTC.

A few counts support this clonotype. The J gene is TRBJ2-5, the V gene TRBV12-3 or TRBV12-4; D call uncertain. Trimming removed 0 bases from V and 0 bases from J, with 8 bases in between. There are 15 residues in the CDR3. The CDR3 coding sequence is TGTGCCAGCAGTTTAGCGTTCAGGTACCAAGAGACCCAGTACTTC. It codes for CASSLAFRYQETQYF.

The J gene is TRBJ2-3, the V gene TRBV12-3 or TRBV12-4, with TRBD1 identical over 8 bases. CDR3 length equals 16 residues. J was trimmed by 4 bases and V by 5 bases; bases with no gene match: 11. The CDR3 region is CASSDRTGRGPDTQYF. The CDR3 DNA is TGTGCCAGCAGTGATAGGACAGGGAGAGGTCCAGATACGCAGTATTTT.

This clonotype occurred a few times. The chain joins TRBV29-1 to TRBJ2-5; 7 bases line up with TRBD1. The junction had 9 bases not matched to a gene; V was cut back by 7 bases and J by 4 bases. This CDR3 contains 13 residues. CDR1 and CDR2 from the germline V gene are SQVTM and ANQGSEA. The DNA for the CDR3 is TGCAGCGCTGAGACGGACAGGAGAGAGACCCAGTACTTC. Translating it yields CSAETDRRETQYF.

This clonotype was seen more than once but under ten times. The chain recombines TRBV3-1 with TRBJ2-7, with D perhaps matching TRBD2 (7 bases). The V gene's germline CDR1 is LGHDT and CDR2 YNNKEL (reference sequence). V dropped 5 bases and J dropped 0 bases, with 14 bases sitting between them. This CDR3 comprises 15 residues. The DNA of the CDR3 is TGTGCCAGCAGCGGACGGGGGGCCCACTCCTACGAGCAGTACTTC. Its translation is CASSGRGAHSYEQYF.

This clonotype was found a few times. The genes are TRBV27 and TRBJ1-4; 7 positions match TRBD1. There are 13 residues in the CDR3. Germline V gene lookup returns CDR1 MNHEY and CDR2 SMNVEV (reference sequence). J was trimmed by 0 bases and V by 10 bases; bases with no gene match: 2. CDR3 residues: CATGQATNEKLFF. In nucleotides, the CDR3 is TGTGCCACCGGACAGGCAACTAATGAAAAACTGTTTTTT. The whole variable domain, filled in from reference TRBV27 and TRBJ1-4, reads EAQVTQNPRYLITVTGKKLTVTCSQNMNHEYMSWYRQDPGLGLRQIYYSMNVEVTDKGDVPEGYKVSRKEKRNFPLILESPSPNQTSLYFCATGQATNEKLFFGSGTQLSVL.

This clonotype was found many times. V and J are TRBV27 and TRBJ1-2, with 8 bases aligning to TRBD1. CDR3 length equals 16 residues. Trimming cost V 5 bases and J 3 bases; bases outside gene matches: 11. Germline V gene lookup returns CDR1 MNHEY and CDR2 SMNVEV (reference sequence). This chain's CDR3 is CASSLHVGTGDYGYTF. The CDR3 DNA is TGTGCCAGCAGTCTTCATGTGGGGACAGGAGACTATGGCTACACCTTC.

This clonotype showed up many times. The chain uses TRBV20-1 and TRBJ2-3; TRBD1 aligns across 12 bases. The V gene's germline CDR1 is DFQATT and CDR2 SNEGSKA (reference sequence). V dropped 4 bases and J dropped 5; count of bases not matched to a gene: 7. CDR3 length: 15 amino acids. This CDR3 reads CSATGTGGFEDTQYF. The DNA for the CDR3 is TGCAGTGCTACCGGGACAGGGGGCTTCGAAGATACGCAGTATTTT.

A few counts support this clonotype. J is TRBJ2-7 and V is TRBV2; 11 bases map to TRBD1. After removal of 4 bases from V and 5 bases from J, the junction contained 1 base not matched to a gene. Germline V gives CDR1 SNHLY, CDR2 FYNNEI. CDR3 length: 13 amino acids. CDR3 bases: TGTGCCAGCAGTGGGACAGGGGGCCACGAGCAGTACTTC. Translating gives CASSGTGGHEQYF.

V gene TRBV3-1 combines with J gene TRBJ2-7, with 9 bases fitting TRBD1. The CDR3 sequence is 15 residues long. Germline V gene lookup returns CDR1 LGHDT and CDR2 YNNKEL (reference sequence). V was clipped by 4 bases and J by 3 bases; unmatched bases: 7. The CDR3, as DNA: TGTGCCAGCAGCCCGGACAGGGGTAAGGTCTACGAGCAGTACTTC. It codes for CASSPDRGKVYEQYF.

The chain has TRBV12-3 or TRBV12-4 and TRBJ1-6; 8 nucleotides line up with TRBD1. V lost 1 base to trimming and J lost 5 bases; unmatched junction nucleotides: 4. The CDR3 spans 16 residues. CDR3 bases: TGTGCCAGCAGTTTAGAAGCAGGGGGCAATAATTCACCCCTCCACTTT. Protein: CASSLEAGGNNSPLHF.

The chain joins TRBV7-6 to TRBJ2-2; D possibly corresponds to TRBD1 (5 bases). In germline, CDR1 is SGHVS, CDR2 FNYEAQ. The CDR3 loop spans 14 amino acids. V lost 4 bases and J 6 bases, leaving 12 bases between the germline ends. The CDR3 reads CASSSGLGAGELFF. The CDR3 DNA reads TGTGCCAGCAGCTCGGGTCTAGGGGCCGGGGAGCTGTTTTTT.

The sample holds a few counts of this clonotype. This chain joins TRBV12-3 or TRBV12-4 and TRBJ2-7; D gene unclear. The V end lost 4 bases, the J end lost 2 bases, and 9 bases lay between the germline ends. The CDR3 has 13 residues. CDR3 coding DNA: TGTGCCAGCAGTTCAGAGTCAACCTACGAGCAGTACTTC. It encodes CASSSESTYEQYF.

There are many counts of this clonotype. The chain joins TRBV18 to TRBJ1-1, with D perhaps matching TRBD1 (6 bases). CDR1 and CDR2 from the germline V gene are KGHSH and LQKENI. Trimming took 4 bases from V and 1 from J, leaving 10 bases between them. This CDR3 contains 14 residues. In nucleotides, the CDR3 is TGTGCCAGCTCACACGACAGGAAGAACACTGAAGCTTTCTTT. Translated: CASSHDRKNTEAFF. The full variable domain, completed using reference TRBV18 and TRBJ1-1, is NAGVMQNPRHLVRRRGQEARLRCSPMKGHSHVYWYRQLPEEGLKFMVYLQKENIIDESGMPKERFSAEFPKEGPSILRIQQVVRGDSAAYFCASSHDRKNTEAFFGQGTRLTVV.

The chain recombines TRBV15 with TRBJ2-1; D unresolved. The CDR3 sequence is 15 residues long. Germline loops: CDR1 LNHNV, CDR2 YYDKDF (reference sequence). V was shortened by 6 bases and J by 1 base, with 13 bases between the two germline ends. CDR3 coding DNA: TGTGCCACCAGTCTCGGCGCCGGATCCTACAATGAGCAGTTCTTC. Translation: CATSLGAGSYNEQFF.

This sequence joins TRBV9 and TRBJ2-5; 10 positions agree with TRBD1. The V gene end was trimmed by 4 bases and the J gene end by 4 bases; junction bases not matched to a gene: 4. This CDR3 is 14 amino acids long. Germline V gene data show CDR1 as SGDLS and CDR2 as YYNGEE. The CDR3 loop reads CASSWGQGIETQYF. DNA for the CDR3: TGTGCCAGCAGCTGGGGACAGGGGATAGAGACCCAGTACTTC.

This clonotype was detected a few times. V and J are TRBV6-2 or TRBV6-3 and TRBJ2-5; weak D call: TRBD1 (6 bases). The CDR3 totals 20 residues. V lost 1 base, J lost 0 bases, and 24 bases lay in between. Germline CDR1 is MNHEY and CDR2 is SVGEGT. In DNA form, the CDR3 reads TGTGCCAGCAGTTACTTCACAGCCATCGACCGGGACATCTACCAAGAGACCCAGTACTTC. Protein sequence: CASSYFTAIDRDIYQETQYF.

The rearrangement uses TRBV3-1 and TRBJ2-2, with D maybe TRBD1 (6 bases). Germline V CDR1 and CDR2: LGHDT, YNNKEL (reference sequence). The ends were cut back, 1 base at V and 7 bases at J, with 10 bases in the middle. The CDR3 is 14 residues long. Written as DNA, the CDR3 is TGTGCCAGCAGCCAAGGGACAGTTGGCGGGGAGCTGTTTTTT. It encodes CASSQGTVGGELFF.

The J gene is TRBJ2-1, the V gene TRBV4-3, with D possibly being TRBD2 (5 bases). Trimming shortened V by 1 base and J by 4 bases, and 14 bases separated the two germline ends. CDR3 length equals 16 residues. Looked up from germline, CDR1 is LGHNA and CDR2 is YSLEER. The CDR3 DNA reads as TGCGCCAGCAGCCAAGCTCAGGACTTCCCATACAATGAGCAGTTCTTC. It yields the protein CASSQAQDFPYNEQFF.